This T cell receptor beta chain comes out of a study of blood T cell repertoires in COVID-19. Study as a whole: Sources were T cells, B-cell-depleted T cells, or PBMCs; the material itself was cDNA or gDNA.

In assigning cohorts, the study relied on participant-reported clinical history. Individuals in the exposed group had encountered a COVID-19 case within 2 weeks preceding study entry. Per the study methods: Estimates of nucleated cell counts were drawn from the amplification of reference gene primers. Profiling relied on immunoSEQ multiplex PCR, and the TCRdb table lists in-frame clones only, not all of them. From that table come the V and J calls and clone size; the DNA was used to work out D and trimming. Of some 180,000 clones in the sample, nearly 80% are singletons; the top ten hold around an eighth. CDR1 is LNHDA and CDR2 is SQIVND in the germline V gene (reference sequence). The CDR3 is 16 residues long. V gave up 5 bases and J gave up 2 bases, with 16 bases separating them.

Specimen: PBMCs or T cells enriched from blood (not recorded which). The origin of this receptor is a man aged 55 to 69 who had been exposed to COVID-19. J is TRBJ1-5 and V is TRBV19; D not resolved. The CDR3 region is CASSPGRPGGNQPQHF. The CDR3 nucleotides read TGTGCCAGTAGTCCAGGACGGCCCGGGGGCAATCAGCCCCAGCATTTT.